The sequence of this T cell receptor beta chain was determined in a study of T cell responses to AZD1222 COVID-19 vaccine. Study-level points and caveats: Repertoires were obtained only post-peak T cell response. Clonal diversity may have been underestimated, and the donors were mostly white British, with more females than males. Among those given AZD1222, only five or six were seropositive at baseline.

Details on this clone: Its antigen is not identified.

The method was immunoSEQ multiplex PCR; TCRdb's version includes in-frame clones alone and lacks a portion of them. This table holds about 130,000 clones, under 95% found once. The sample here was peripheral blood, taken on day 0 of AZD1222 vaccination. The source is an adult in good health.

The DNA for the CDR3 is TGTGCCAGCAGCCAAGATGGGCAAAGCACAGATACGCAGTATTTT. The encoded protein is CASSQDGQSTDTQYF. The genes are TRBV4-2 and TRBJ2-3, with no clear D. Trimming stripped 0 bases from V and 0 bases from J, with 7 bases between. The CDR3 has 15 amino acids. From germline, CDR1 is LGHNA and CDR2 YNFKEQ.